These T cell receptor beta chains were read from a single sample in a study of blood T cell repertoires in COVID-19. Some clones are missing from TCRdb's copy, which holds only in-frame ones; the method was immunoSEQ multiplex PCR. The data show hundreds of thousands of clones, about four fifths seen once. Sequenced sample: peripheral blood. The receptors shown here come from a woman older than 75 with acute or convalescent COVID-19. The CDR3 runs from the conserved cysteine through the conserved F or W. D genes are given only for firm matches. A row's size may be missing; if present it is once, few, many or a size class.

>TRBV10-1|TRBJ2-3|.|once
CASSAQMGSGASTDTQYF
TGCGCCAGCAGTGCCCAAATGGGTTCTGGGGCTAGCACAGATACGCAGTATTTT
>TRBV2|TRBJ1-5|TRBD1|.
CASSSWDSSNQPQHF
TGTGCCAGCAGCTCTTGGGACAGTAGCAATCAGCCCCAGCATTTT
>TRBV3-1/TRBV3-2|TRBJ2-2|.|.
CASSPFRATNTGELFF
TGTGCCAGCAGCCCGTTCAGGGCGACGAACACCGGGGAGCTGTTTTTT
>TRBV6-5|TRBJ1-2|TRBD1|.
CASSYGRQGNYGYTF
TGTGCCAGCAGTTACGGGCGACAGGGAAACTATGGCTACACCTTC
>TRBV28|TRBJ2-1|TRBD1|once
CASTSAGTGRDEQFF
TGTGCCAGCACTTCAGCCGGGACAGGGCGGGATGAGCAGTTCTTC
>TRBV12-5|TRBJ1-2|.|.
CASGLEPHYGYTF
TGTGCTAGTGGTTTGGAGCCCCACTATGGCTACACCTTC
>TRBV28|TRBJ2-7|TRBD2|.
CASTGGGAGPLSEQYF
TGTGCCAGCACCGGCGGGGGAGCGGGGCCCCTCTCGGAGCAGTACTTC
>TRBV29-1|TRBJ2-7|.|.
CSVDFGTYEQYF
TGCAGCGTTGACTTTGGGACTTACGAGCAGTACTTC
>TRBV5-1|TRBJ2-5|.|.
CASSLSGGPRETQYF
TGCGCCAGCAGCTTGTCGGGGGGCCCCAGGGAGACCCAGTACTTC
>TRBV2|TRBJ2-6|.|.
CASSPGLGSGANVLTF
TGTGCCAGCAGCCCCGGACTTGGCTCTGGGGCCAACGTCCTGACTTTC
>TRBV4-1|TRBJ1-4|TRBD1|few
CASSQENGQAPTNEKLFF
TGCGCCAGCAGCCAAGAAAATGGACAGGCTCCAACTAATGAAAAACTGTTTTTT
>TRBV2|TRBJ1-5|TRBD1|.
CASSTGTGGVKVRQPQHF
TGTGCCAGCAGTACCGGGACAGGGGGCGTGAAGGTAAGACAGCCCCAGCATTTT
>TRBV28|TRBJ1-4|TRBD1|few
CASSFPGTGTNEKLFF
TGTGCCAGCAGTTTCCCCGGGACAGGGACTAATGAAAAACTGTTTTTT
>TRBV3-1/TRBV3-2|TRBJ1-5|TRBD1|.
CASSTRTGGEMGSEPQHF
TGTGCCAGCAGCACGCGGACAGGGGGCGAAATGGGAAGTGAGCCCCAGCATTTT
>TRBV18|TRBJ1-1|TRBD1|.
CASSPPDRAYLMNTEAFF
TGTGCCAGCTCACCACCGGACAGGGCTTACCTTATGAACACTGAAGCTTTCTTT
>TRBV28|TRBJ2-3|.|.
CASSSSGSLPADTQYF
TGTGCCAGCAGCTCCTCGGGGAGCCTTCCGGCAGATACGCAGTATTTT
>TRBV6-6|TRBJ1-5|.|.
CASSSQRGYSNQPQHF
TGTGCCAGCAGTTCGCAAAGGGGATATAGCAATCAGCCCCAGCATTTT
>TRBV6-5|TRBJ1-4|TRBD1|once
CASSYSRTGVEKLFF
TGTGCCAGCAGTTACTCTAGGACAGGGGTTGAAAAACTGTTTTTT
>TRBV3-1/TRBV3-2|TRBJ2-2|.|.
CASSQEARGYGGELFF
TGTGCCAGCAGCCAAGAAGCCAGGGGATACGGCGGGGAGCTGTTTTTT
>TRBV14|TRBJ1-2|TRBD1|.
CASSRDRGGGYTF
TGTGCCAGCAGCCGAGACAGGGGTGGTGGCTACACCTTC
>TRBV18|TRBJ1-3|TRBD1|.
CASSPDPGQGNTIYF
TGTGCCAGCTCACCCGACCCGGGACAGGGAAACACCATATATTTT
>TRBV15|TRBJ2-2|TRBD2|.
CATSSPPGGGGELFF
TGTGCCACCAGCAGTCCCCCGGGGGGAGGCGGGGAGCTGTTTTTT
>TRBV12-5|TRBJ1-1|.|.
CASGLDSKNTEAFF
TGTGCTAGTGGATTGGACAGTAAGAACACTGAAGCTTTCTTT
>TRBV24-1|TRBJ2-7|.|.
CATSVGQAEKQYF
TGTGCCACCAGTGTGGGGCAGGCTGAGAAGCAGTACTTC
>TRBV27|TRBJ2-7|TRBD1|.
CASSLLGQPYEQYF
TGTGCCAGCAGTTTACTGGGACAGCCCTACGAGCAGTACTTC
>TRBV29-1|TRBJ2-2|.|.
CSVLRNTGELFF
TGCAGCGTTTTGAGGAACACCGGGGAGCTGTTTTTT
>TRBV7-2|TRBJ1-6|.|.
CASSPQFHQNSPLHF
TGTGCCAGCAGCCCGCAGTTCCACCAGAATTCACCCCTCCACTTT
>TRBV18|TRBJ1-1|TRBD1|.
CASSPQGQGLTEAFF
TGTGCCAGCTCACCTCAAGGACAGGGGTTGACTGAAGCTTTCTTT
>TRBV12-5|TRBJ2-7|.|.
CASGSDSSYEQYF
TGTGCTAGTGGTTCGGACAGCTCCTACGAGCAGTACTTC
>TRBV4-1|TRBJ2-3|TRBD2|.
CASSPRAAGGTTDTQYF
TGCGCCAGCAGCCCGAGGGCTGCCGGGGGGACCACAGATACGCAGTATTTT
>TRBV2|TRBJ2-7|.|.
CASSEDRYSYEQYF
TGTGCCAGCAGTGAAGACAGGTACTCCTACGAGCAGTACTTC
>TRBV6-2/TRBV6-3|TRBJ2-6|TRBD1|.
CASSYPPGTGVSGANVLTF
TGTGCCAGCAGTTACCCCCCCGGGACAGGGGTCTCTGGGGCCAACGTCCTGACTTTC
>TRBV7-3|TRBJ1-6|TRBD1|.
CASSLGQERSPLHF
TGTGCCAGCAGCTTAGGACAGGAACGATCACCCCTCCACTTT
>TRBV6-5|TRBJ2-2|.|few
CASLRGHTGELFF
TGTGCCAGCCTAAGGGGCCACACCGGGGAGCTGTTTTTT
>TRBV5-1|TRBJ2-5|.|.
CASSLGRETQYF
TGCGCCAGCAGCTTGGGGCGGGAGACCCAGTACTTC
>TRBV6-5|TRBJ1-6|.|.
CATTVLSPLHF
TGTGCCACTACAGTCTTATCACCCCTCCACTTT
>TRBV28|TRBJ1-2|.|.
CASSLRRVRSYTF
TGTGCCAGCAGTTTGCGCAGGGTGAGGAGCTACACCTTC
>TRBV18|TRBJ1-6|TRBD1|.
CASSLDRGNSPLHF
TGTGCCAGCTCCCTCGACAGGGGCAATTCACCCCTCCACTTT
>TRBV24-1|TRBJ1-4|.|few
CATRGPQAGVGANEKLFF
TGTGCCACCAGAGGTCCCCAAGCCGGGGTCGGGGCTAATGAAAAACTGTTTTTT
>TRBV12-3/TRBV12-4|TRBJ2-4|.|.
CASSSGNIQYF
TGTGCCAGCAGTTCAGGGAACATTCAGTACTTC
>TRBV18|TRBJ2-7|TRBD1|.
CASSPWDRSSYEQYF
TGTGCCAGCTCACCGTGGGACAGGAGCTCCTACGAGCAGTACTTC
>TRBV7-2|TRBJ2-7|TRBD1|.
CASSQTGGAYEQYF
TGTGCCAGCAGTCAGACAGGGGGCGCTTACGAGCAGTACTTC
>TRBV9|TRBJ1-1|.|.
CASSVAVDTRGGTEAFF
TGTGCCAGCAGCGTAGCCGTAGACACACGGGGTGGCACTGAAGCTTTCTTT
>TRBV2|TRBJ1-1|.|.
CASMGRRDTEAFF
TGTGCCAGCATGGGGAGGAGGGACACTGAAGCTTTCTTT
>TRBV2|TRBJ2-1|TRBD1|.
CASKRDSRYNEQFF
TGTGCCAGCAAGAGGGACAGCCGATACAATGAGCAGTTCTTC
>TRBV6-6|TRBJ1-2|.|.
CASSRTENHGYTF
TGTGCCAGCAGCAGGACAGAGAACCATGGCTACACCTTC
>TRBV29-1|TRBJ2-3|.|few
CSVDTGGDTQYF
TGCAGCGTTGATACGGGTGGAGATACGCAGTATTTT
>TRBV27|TRBJ1-1|TRBD1|.
CASRGTGANTEAFF
TGTGCCAGCAGGGGAACAGGGGCTAACACTGAAGCTTTCTTT
>TRBV4-2|TRBJ1-3|.|.
CASSQPTGLSGNTIYF
TGTGCCAGCAGCCAACCCACAGGGCTGTCTGGAAACACCATATATTTT
>TRBV28|TRBJ2-3|TRBD2|once
CASSGLAGDPFEPTDTQYF
TGTGCCAGCAGTGGACTAGCGGGGGACCCATTCGAACCCACAGATACGCAGTATTTT
>TRBV5-5|TRBJ2-2|TRBD1|.
CASSLIGQGAGGELFF
TGTGCCAGCAGCTTGATAGGACAGGGGGCTGGCGGGGAGCTGTTTTTT
>TRBV9|TRBJ1-2|TRBD1|.
CASSAPDRGRNGYTF
TGTGCCAGCAGCGCCCCTGACAGGGGTAGGAATGGCTACACCTTC
>TRBV5-1|TRBJ2-2|.|.
CASSLVSGNTGELFF
TGCGCCAGCAGCTTGGTTAGCGGGAACACCGGGGAGCTGTTTTTT
>TRBV2|TRBJ1-5|.|.
CASRTRVSNQPQHF
TGTGCCAGCAGGACCCGGGTAAGCAATCAGCCCCAGCATTTT
>TRBV27|TRBJ2-2|TRBD1|.
CASSPTGTVPTGELFF
TGTGCCAGCAGTCCAACCGGGACAGTTCCCACCGGGGAGCTGTTTTTT
>TRBV28|TRBJ2-2|TRBD2|few
CASSFISGGAAGELFF
TGTGCCAGCAGTTTTATTAGCGGGGGGGCGGCCGGGGAGCTGTTTTTT
>TRBV3-1/TRBV3-2|TRBJ1-5|.|.
CASSQAGSDGSNQPQHF
TGTGCCAGCAGCCAAGCCGGGTCAGATGGGAGCAATCAGCCCCAGCATTTT